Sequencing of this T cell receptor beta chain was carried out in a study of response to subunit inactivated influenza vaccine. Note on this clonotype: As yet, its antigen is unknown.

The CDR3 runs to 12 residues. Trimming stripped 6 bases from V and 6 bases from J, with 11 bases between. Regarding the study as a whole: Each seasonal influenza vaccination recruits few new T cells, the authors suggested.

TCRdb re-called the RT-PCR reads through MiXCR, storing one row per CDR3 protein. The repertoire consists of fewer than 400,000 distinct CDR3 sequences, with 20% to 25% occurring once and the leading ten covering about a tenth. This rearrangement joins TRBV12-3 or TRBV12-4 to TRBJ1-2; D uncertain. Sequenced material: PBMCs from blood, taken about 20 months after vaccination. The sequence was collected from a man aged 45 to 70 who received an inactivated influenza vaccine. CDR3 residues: CASRKTLHGYTF. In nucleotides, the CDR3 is TGTGCCAGCAGGAAAACCTTGCATGGCTACACCTTC.